This passage covers 20 T cell receptor beta chains from one sample sequenced in a study of blood T cell repertoires in COVID-19. Sequencing was performed with immunoSEQ multiplex PCR; in TCRdb, only in-frame clones are kept and a portion is missing. The top ten clones hold approximately 6% of a sample with about 200,000 clones, roughly 77% of them seen once. The sequenced sample consisted of peripheral blood. Receptors were obtained from a woman aged 40 to 49 with COVID-19, enrolled during active disease.

This clone appeared a single time. The chain is built from TRBV28 and TRBJ1-5; D gene uncertain. CDR1 is MDHEN, CDR2 SYDVKM, per germline. The V and J ends lost 8 bases and 3 bases respectively, with 8 bases between them. The CDR3 has 12 residues. The CDR3, as DNA: TGTGCCAGCCGGTTTCACAATCAGCCCCAGCATTTT. As protein: CASRFHNQPQHF.

The chain carries TRBV19 and TRBJ1-2, with a weak D call TRBD1 (5 bases). CDR1 is LNHDA, CDR2 SQIVND, per germline (reference sequence). The CDR3 consists of 13 residues. Trimming left V 5 bases short and J 6 bases short, with 13 bases between. The CDR3 sequence is CASSSGYWHGYTF. The DNA of the CDR3 is TGTGCCAGTAGTTCAGGGTATTGGCATGGCTACACCTTC.

The chain has TRBV4-2 and TRBJ2-7; 10 bases are a match to TRBD1. This CDR3 has 15 residues. V lost 2 bases, J lost 5 bases, and 6 bases stayed unmatched. CDR1 and CDR2 (germline): LGHNA, YNFKEQ. The CDR3 spells CASSQRDRGSDEQYF. As DNA, the CDR3 is TGTGCCAGCAGCCAACGGGACAGGGGAAGCGACGAGCAGTACTTC.

The sample holds a few counts of this clone. This chain connects TRBV5-1 to TRBJ2-7; perhaps TRBD1 as D (5 bases). The CDR3 is 15 residues long. CDR1 is SGHRS, CDR2 YFSETQ, per germline. Trimming removed 0 bases at V and 0 bases at J, with 10 bases between. CDR3 sequence: CASSLDPGYSYEQYF. The CDR3 coding sequence is TGCGCCAGCAGCTTGGACCCAGGGTACTCCTACGAGCAGTACTTC.

In this sample, this clone turned up many times. The chain recombines TRBV28 with TRBJ1-2; 8 bases are shared with TRBD1. Germline values: CDR1 MDHEN, CDR2 SYDVKM. The V segment lost 7 bases and the J segment 7 bases; nucleotides outside the gene matches: 11. The CDR3 sequence is 14 residues long. CDR3 sequence (DNA): TGTGCCAGCACAGCGAGAGACAGGGGATTTGGCTACACCTTC. It yields the protein CASTARDRGFGYTF.

This clone has just a few counts. The rearrangement uses TRBV7-8 and TRBJ1-6; 7 bases are shared with TRBD1. Germline trimming cut 2 bases from V and 8 bases from J; bases unmatched to any gene: 6. The CDR3 covers 15 residues. Looked up from germline, CDR1 is SGHVS and CDR2 is FQNEAQ. The CDR3 DNA is TGTGCCAGCAGCTTACGGCACAGGGGTGATTCACCCCTCCACTTT. It translates to CASSLRHRGDSPLHF.

The CDR3 is CASSSSGGSPNEQFF. The CDR3 DNA follows: TGTGCCAGCAGTTCTAGCGGGGGGTCCCCTAATGAGCAGTTCTTC. J is TRBJ2-1 and V is TRBV6-5; 11 positions agree with TRBD2. J was trimmed by 7 bases and V by 4 bases; bases with no gene match: 6. Per the germline V gene, CDR1 is MNHEY and CDR2 is SVGAGI. CDR3 size: 15 residues.

A remark on this clone: Relative to the germline gene, one junction end is altered; a read error may explain this. The J gene is TRBJ2-4, the V gene TRBV19; 7 bases are shared with TRBD2. This CDR3 is 16 amino acids long. Germline V gene sequence: CDR1 LNHDA, CDR2 SQIVND (reference sequence). In nucleotides, the CDR3 is TGTGCCAGTAGTTTAGAAGGGAGGGTAGCCAAAAACATTCAGTACTTC. It specifies CASSLEGRVAKNIQYF.

The chain joins TRBV2 to TRBJ2-2, with D perhaps matching TRBD2 (5 bases). V lost 8 bases, J lost 5 bases, and 18 bases lay in between. The CDR3 runs to 15 residues. Germline V gene lookup returns CDR1 SNHLY and CDR2 FYNNEI. The CDR3 sequence is CASRSDGVGTGELFF. The CDR3 DNA reads TGTGCCAGCCGGAGCGACGGGGTAGGGACCGGGGAGCTGTTTTTT.

The chain uses TRBV15 and TRBJ1-2; possible D gene TRBD1, 6 bases. This CDR3 is built from 13 residues. The germline V and J ends were trimmed by 5 bases and 9 bases, with 16 bases remaining between them. CDR1 is LNHNV and CDR2 is YYDKDF in the germline V gene (reference sequence). The CDR3 region has the DNA TGTGCCACCAGCGGACCACAGGGTAGAAGCTACACCTTC. This sequence encodes CATSGPQGRSYTF.

The chain is built from TRBV19 and TRBJ2-3, with 8 bases matching TRBD1. Germline CDR1 is LNHDA and CDR2 is SQIVND (reference sequence). There are 16 residues in the CDR3. Trimming took 5 bases from V and 4 from J; bases not matched to a gene: 11. Here the CDR3 reads CASSRTGTELPDTQYF. The CDR3 nucleotides are TGTGCCAGTAGTCGGACAGGGACGGAATTACCAGATACGCAGTATTTT.

The chain couples TRBV19 to TRBJ2-2, with a possible D match to TRBD2 (6 bases). Germline V lookup: CDR1 LNHDA, CDR2 SQIVND (reference sequence). V gave up 7 bases and J gave up 10 bases, with 19 bases separating them. CDR3 size: 14 residues. CDR3 region: CASTPRGAGVELFF. DNA of the CDR3: TGTGCCAGTACCCCCCGGGGAGCGGGTGTGGAGCTGTTTTTT.

The chain joins TRBV3-1 (or the pseudogene TRBV3-2) to TRBJ2-7; TRBD2 matches 9 bases. CDR3 length equals 17 residues. J gave up 2 bases and V 0 bases, and 8 bases lay outside the gene matches. CDR1 LGHDT and CDR2 YNNKEL come from the germline V gene (reference sequence). The CDR3 sequence: CASSQDGASGIPYEQYF. CDR3 DNA: TGTGCCAGCAGCCAAGATGGGGCTAGCGGGATCCCCTACGAGCAGTACTTC.

The chain uses TRBV11-3 and TRBJ2-1; D unclear. V was clipped by 5 bases and J by 8 bases, with 13 bases between them. The CDR3 covers 13 residues. Germline CDR1 is SGHNT and CDR2 is YENEEA. The CDR3 spells CASSVTGFHEQFF. Written as DNA, the CDR3 is TGTGCCAGCAGCGTAACCGGGTTCCATGAGCAGTTCTTC.

This clone was seen a handful of times. The gene calls are TRBV5-1 and TRBJ2-3; 14 bases agree with TRBD2. The CDR3 is 19 residues long. Trimming cost V 2 bases and J 4 bases; bases outside gene matches: 12. Germline values: CDR1 SGHRS, CDR2 YFSETQ. CDR3 nucleotides: TGCGCCAGCAGCTTCCGTCCGGGACTAGCGGGAGAAGGTGCAGATACGCAGTATTTT. This translates into CASSFRPGLAGEGADTQYF. Full variable domain (rest looked up from reference TRBV5-1 and TRBJ2-3): KAGVTQTPRYLIKTRGQQVTLSCSPISGHRSVSWYQQTPGQGLQFLFEYFSETQRNKGNFPGRFSGRQFSNSRSEMNVSTLELGDSALYLCASSFRPGLAGEGADTQYFGPGTRLTVL.

CDR3 protein: CASSPRLGGDRFSSYEQYF. The CDR3 DNA reads as TGTGCCAGCAGCCCAAGACTAGGAGGGGACAGGTTTAGCTCCTACGAGCAGTACTTC. This sequence joins TRBV9 and TRBJ2-7, with 8 bases that match TRBD1. CDR1 SGDLS and CDR2 YYNGEE come from the germline V gene. The CDR3 is 19 amino acids. V dropped 4 bases and J dropped 0; count of bases not matched to a gene: 18. The full variable domain, in which reference TRBV9 and TRBJ2-7 provide the parts outside the CDR3, is DSGVTQTPKHLITATGQRVTLRCSPRSGDLSVYWYQQSLDQGLQFLIQYYNGEERAKGNILERFSAQQFPDLHSELNLSSLELGDSALYFCASSPRLGGDRFSSYEQYFGPGTRLTVT.

The chain couples TRBV7-2 to TRBJ1-5; tentative D call: TRBD1 (5 bases). Germline loops: CDR1 SGHTA, CDR2 FQGNSA. The CDR3 has 15 residues. V was pared by 2 bases and J by 9 bases, with 17 bases between. CDR3 residues: CASSLFQGSLGPQHF. The CDR3 DNA sequence: TGTGCCAGCAGCTTATTTCAGGGCAGTCTAGGGCCCCAGCATTTT.

The V and J genes are TRBV11-1 and TRBJ2-7; 9 bases are shared with TRBD2. This CDR3 is 13 amino acids long. From germline, CDR1 is SGHAT and CDR2 FQDESV (reference sequence). Trimming at V came to 4 bases and at J to 4 bases, leaving 2 bases not matched to a gene. CDR3 sequence (DNA): TGTGCCAGCAGCTCAGCGGGGGGTTACGAGCAGTACTTC. Protein: CASSSAGGYEQYF.

This clone was counted a single time. The chain employs TRBV4-1 and TRBJ2-2; 8 bases agree with TRBD2. This CDR3 has 15 residues. Germline values: CDR1 MGHRA, CDR2 YSYEKL. The V segment lost 1 base and the J segment 5 bases; nucleotides outside the gene matches: 3. CDR3 region: CASSQGGLDTGELFF. Here the CDR3 DNA reads TGCGCCAGCAGCCAAGGGGGACTAGATACCGGGGAGCTGTTTTTT.

This clone was observed once. This chain connects TRBV5-1 to TRBJ1-3, with D perhaps matching TRBD1 (5 bases). V was trimmed by 6 bases and J by 0 bases, leaving 10 bases between them. Germline CDR1 SGHRS, CDR2 YFSETQ. The CDR3 consists of 14 residues. DNA of the CDR3: TGCGCCAGCAACCAAGGGGACTCTGGAAACACCATATATTTT. Protein sequence: CASNQGDSGNTIYF. Full variable domain (rest looked up from reference TRBV5-1 and TRBJ1-3): KAGVTQTPRYLIKTRGQQVTLSCSPISGHRSVSWYQQTPGQGLQFLFEYFSETQRNKGNFPGRFSGRQFSNSRSEMNVSTLELGDSALYLCASNQGDSGNTIYFGEGSWLTVV.